This TCR beta chain emerged from a study of T cell changes during pregnancy in multiple sclerosis. This table comes from immunoSEQ multiplex PCR, and its TCRdb copy is limited to in-frame clones, with some not included. The sample lists roughly 72,000 clones, about 92% seen once, with approximately 0.2% in the top ten. Trimming took 4 bases from V and 4 from J, leaving 13 bases between them. Germline assignment: CDR1 KGHSH and CDR2 LQKENI. The CDR3 extends over 14 amino acids. This clone was recorded a few times. This rearrangement joins TRBV18 to TRBJ1-1; maybe TRBD1 (6 bases). The TCR originated in a female donor with multiple sclerosis, enrolled in a pregnancy study. This specimen was CD4+ T cells from peripheral blood mononuclear cells, taken before pregnancy. The CDR3 reads CASSLKWGPTEAFF. DNA for the CDR3: TGTGCCAGCTCACTGAAGTGGGGGCCCACTGAAGCTTTCTTT.